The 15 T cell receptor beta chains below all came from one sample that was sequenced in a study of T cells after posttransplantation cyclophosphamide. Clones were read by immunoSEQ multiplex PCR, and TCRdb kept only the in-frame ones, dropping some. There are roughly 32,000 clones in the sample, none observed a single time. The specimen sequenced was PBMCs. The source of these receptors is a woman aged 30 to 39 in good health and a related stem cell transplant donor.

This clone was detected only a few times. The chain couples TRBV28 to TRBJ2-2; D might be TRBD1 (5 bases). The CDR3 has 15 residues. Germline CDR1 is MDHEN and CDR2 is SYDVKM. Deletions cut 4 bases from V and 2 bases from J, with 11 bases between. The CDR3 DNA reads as TGTGCCAGCAGTTCGGGTCAGGGTAACACCGGGGAGCTGTTTTTT. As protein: CASSSGQGNTGELFF.

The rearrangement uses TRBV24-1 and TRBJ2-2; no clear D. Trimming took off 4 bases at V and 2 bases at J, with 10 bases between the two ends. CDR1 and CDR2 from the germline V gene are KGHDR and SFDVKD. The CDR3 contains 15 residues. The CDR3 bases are TGTGCCACCAGTGAACCGGGTACAAACACCGGGGAGCTGTTTTTT. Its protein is CATSEPGTNTGELFF.

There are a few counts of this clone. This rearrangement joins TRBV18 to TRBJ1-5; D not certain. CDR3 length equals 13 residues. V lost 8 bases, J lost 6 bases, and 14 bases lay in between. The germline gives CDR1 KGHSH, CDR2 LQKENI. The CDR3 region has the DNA TGTGCCAGCACCCCCACTTCCGGTCAGCCCCAGCATTTT. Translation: CASTPTSGQPQHF.

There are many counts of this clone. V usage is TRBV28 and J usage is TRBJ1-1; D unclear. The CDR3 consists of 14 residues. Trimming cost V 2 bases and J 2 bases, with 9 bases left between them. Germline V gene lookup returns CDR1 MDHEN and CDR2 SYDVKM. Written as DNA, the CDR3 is TGTGCCAGCAGTTTAGGACTTCGAAACACTGAAGCTTTCTTT. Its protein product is CASSLGLRNTEAFF.

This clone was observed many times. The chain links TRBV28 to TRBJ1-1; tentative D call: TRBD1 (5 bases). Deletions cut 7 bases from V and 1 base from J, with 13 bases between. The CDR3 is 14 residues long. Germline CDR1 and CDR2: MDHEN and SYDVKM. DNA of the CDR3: TGTGCCAGCACCCCGTCAAGGGGGAACACTGAAGCTTTCTTT. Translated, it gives CASTPSRGNTEAFF.

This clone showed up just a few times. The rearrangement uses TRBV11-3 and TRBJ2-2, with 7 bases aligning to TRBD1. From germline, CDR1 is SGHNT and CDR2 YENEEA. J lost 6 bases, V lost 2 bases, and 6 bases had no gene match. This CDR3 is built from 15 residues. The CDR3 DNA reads TGTGCCAGCAGCTTAAGCCGACAGGGTTCCGGGGAGCTGTTTTTT. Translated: CASSLSRQGSGELFF.

The CDR3 DNA is TGTGCCAGCAGGGCAGGGGGAGAGGCCAAAAACATTCAGTACTTC. It is translated as CASRAGGEAKNIQYF. The chain uses TRBV13 and TRBJ2-4, with 7 bases identical to TRBD1. The CDR3 runs to 15 residues. The germline gives CDR1 PRHDT, CDR2 FYEKMQ (reference sequence). After removal of 6 bases from V and 1 base from J, the junction contained 6 bases not matched to a gene. Full variable domain (missing parts from reference TRBV13 and TRBJ2-4): AAGVIQSPRHLIKEKRETATLKCYPIPRHDTVYWYQQGPGQDPQFLISFYEKMQSDKGSIPDRFSAQQFSDYHSELNMSSLELGDSALYFCASRAGGEAKNIQYFGAGTRLSVL.

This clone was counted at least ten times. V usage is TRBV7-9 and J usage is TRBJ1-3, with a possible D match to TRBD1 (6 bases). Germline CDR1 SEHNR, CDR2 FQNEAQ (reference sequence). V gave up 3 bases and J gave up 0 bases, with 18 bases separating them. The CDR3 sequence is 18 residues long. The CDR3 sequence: CASSLAGAGASSGNTIYF. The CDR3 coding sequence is TGTGCCAGCAGCTTGGCGGGGGCAGGGGCGAGCTCTGGAAACACCATATATTTT.

This CDR3 reads CASSQEAGDYGYTF. CDR3 nucleotides: TGTGCCAGCAGCCAAGAGGCGGGGGACTATGGCTACACCTTC. The rearrangement joins TRBV4-2 to TRBJ1-2, with D possibly TRBD1 on 5 matching bases. Trimming removed 0 bases at V and 3 bases at J, with 8 bases between. Looked up from germline, CDR1 is LGHNA and CDR2 is YNFKEQ. This CDR3 has 14 amino acids.

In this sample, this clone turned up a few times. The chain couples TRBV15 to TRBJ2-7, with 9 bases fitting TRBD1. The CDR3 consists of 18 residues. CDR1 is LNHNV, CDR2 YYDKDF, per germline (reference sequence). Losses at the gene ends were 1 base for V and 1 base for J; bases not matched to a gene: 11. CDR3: CATSRAGAGQGESYEQYF. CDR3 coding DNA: TGTGCCACCAGCAGAGCTGGTGCGGGACAGGGAGAGTCCTACGAGCAGTACTTC.

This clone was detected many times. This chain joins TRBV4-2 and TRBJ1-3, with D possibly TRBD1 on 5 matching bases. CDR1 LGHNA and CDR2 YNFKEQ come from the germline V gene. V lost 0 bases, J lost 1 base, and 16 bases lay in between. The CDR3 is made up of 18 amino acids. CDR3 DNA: TGTGCCAGCAGCCAAGATGGGGCCGGGCCCAGGTCTGGAAACACCATATATTTT. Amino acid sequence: CASSQDGAGPRSGNTIYF.

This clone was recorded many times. CDR3 protein: CASSLNRGRVTGELFF. The CDR3 DNA follows: TGTGCCAGCAGTCTCAACAGGGGGCGCGTCACCGGGGAGCTGTTTTTT. J is TRBJ2-2 and V is TRBV27; 9 nucleotides align to TRBD1. The germline CDR1 and CDR2 sequences are MNHEY and SMNVEV (reference sequence). The CDR3 is made up of 16 amino acids. V was clipped by 5 bases and J by 4 bases; unmatched bases: 8.

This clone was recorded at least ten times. CDR3 coding DNA: TGTGCCACCAGCAGAGATCCAGGGGCGACCTACGAGCAGTACTTC. Encoded protein: CATSRDPGATYEQYF. This rearrangement joins TRBV15 to TRBJ2-7, with TRBD1 as a possible D gene (6 bases). In germline, CDR1 is LNHNV, CDR2 YYDKDF (reference sequence). The CDR3 has 15 residues. The V end lost 0 bases, the J end lost 2 bases, and 11 bases lay between the germline ends.

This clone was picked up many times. The CDR3 spells CAWNTGADEKLFF. CDR3 DNA sequence: TGTGCCTGGAATACGGGTGCGGATGAAAAACTGTTTTTT. The genes are TRBV30 and TRBJ1-4; D not certain. The length of the CDR3 is 13 residues. The V end lost 4 bases, the J end lost 6 bases, and 12 bases lay between the germline ends. Germline V gives CDR1 GTSNPN, CDR2 SVGIG (reference sequence). Variable domain in full (rest from reference TRBV30 and TRBJ1-4): SQTIHQWPATLVQPVGSPLSLECTVEGTSNPNLYWYRQAAGRGLQLLFYSVGIGQISSEVPQNLSASRPQDRQFILSSKKLLLSDSGFYLCAWNTGADEKLFFGSGTQLSVL.

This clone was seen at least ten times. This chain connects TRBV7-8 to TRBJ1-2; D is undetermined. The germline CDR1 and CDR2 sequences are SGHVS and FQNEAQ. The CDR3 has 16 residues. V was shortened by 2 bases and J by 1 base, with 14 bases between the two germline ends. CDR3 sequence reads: CASSLSSTPVNYGYTF. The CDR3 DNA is TGTGCCAGCAGCTTATCTTCGACTCCCGTTAACTATGGCTACACCTTC.